This is a list of T cell receptor beta chains from one sample in a study of blood T cell repertoires in COVID-19. Using immunoSEQ multiplex PCR, the repertoire was profiled, and TCRdb retains in-frame clones only, with some absent. This sample yields 250,000 or so clones, of which 80% to 90% are seen a single time; roughly 5.8% belongs to the top ten. The sample was peripheral blood. These receptors were taken from a man in his sixties with acute or convalescent COVID-19. CDR3s include the opening cysteine and the closing phenylalanine or tryptophan. D genes are given only for firm matches. Clone size is shown for a subset of rows, as once, few, many or a class of expanded clone.

TRBD2 | few | TRBJ2-5 | TRBV28 | CASSLIGLAETQYF | TGTGCCAGCAGTTTGATAGGACTAGCAGAGACCCAGTACTTC
TRBD2 | - | TRBJ2-2 | TRBV2 | CASSGNSGSHTGELFF | TGTGCCAGCAGTGGAAACAGCGGGAGTCACACCGGGGAGCTGTTTTTT
TRBD2 | once | TRBJ2-1 | TRBV3-1/TRBV3-2 | CASRGLAGGNEQFF | TGTGCCAGCAGGGGACTAGCGGGAGGCAATGAGCAGTTCTTC
- | - | TRBJ2-1 | TRBV29-1 | CSVAGRERLYNEQFF | TGCAGCGTTGCGGGCCGGGAGCGTCTTTACAATGAGCAGTTCTTC
TRBD2 | - | TRBJ2-7 | TRBV19 | CASSPLAGRSYEQYF | TGTGCCAGTAGTCCTCTAGCGGGAAGGTCCTACGAGCAGTACTTC
TRBD1 | - | TRBJ2-7 | TRBV28 | CATDPRTGSYEQYF | TGTGCCACCGACCCTAGGACAGGTTCCTACGAGCAGTACTTC
- | - | TRBJ1-4 | TRBV2 | CASSEQTGIANEKLFF | TGTGCCAGCAGTGAACAGACAGGCATAGCTAATGAAAAACTGTTTTTT
TRBD2 | - | TRBJ2-3 | TRBV10-3 | CAISESKLAGPTDTQYF | TGTGCCATCAGTGAGTCGAAACTAGCGGGACCGACAGATACGCAGTATTTT
- | - | TRBJ2-7 | TRBV28 | CASSPYRGYEQYF | TGTGCCAGCAGCCCCTATCGAGGCTACGAGCAGTACTTC
TRBD1 | - | TRBJ2-2 | TRBV4-1 | CASSRYTGGPNTGELFF | TGCGCCAGCAGCCGGTACACAGGGGGCCCGAACACCGGGGAGCTGTTTTTT
- | - | TRBJ2-1 | TRBV5-5 | CASRMTGSYNEQFF | TGTGCCAGCAGGATGACAGGCTCCTACAATGAGCAGTTCTTC
- | - | TRBJ1-1 | TRBV6-5 | CASSYGQGMNTEAFF | TGTGCCAGCAGTTACGGTCAGGGGATGAACACTGAAGCTTTCTTT
TRBD2 | - | TRBJ2-5 | TRBV9 | CASSVVTGLAGEETQYF | TGTGCCAGCAGCGTAGTTACGGGACTAGCGGGAGAGGAGACCCAGTACTTC
- | once | TRBJ1-1 | TRBV10-3 | CAISARSDTEAFF | TGTGCCATCAGTGCGCGGTCTGACACTGAAGCTTTCTTT
- | - | TRBJ2-5 | TRBV28 | CASSPPLGRTETQYF | TGTGCCAGCAGCCCACCACTAGGACGTACGGAGACCCAGTACTTC
TRBD2 | - | TRBJ2-5 | TRBV11-2 | CASSLATSGRRKTQYF | TGTGCCAGCAGCTTAGCGACTAGCGGGAGAAGGAAGACCCAGTACTTC
TRBD2 | - | TRBJ2-5 | TRBV6-5 | CASSPRTSWETQYF | TGTGCCAGCAGTCCGCGGACTAGTTGGGAGACCCAGTACTTC
- | - | TRBJ1-2 | TRBV6-1 | CASRRTDRGYTF | TGTGCCAGCAGGCGGACAGACCGAGGCTACACCTTC
- | - | TRBJ1-5 | TRBV6-5 | CASTQGGAANQPQHF | TGTGCCAGCACCCAGGGTGGGGCAGCTAATCAGCCCCAGCATTTT
TRBD1 | - | TRBJ2-4 | TRBV12-5 | CASGLVYGDRAKNIQYF | TGTGCTAGTGGTTTGGTATATGGGGACAGAGCCAAAAACATTCAGTACTTC
- | once | TRBJ2-5 | TRBV20-1 | CSGGVQETQYF | TGCAGTGGCGGGGTTCAAGAGACCCAGTACTTC
TRBD1 | - | TRBJ1-2 | TRBV24-1 | CATSDRTGPHGYTF | TGTGCCACCAGTGATCGGACAGGGCCCCATGGCTACACCTTC
- | - | TRBJ1-1 | TRBV7-2 | CASSLNRNTEAFF | TGTGCCAGCAGCTTGAACAGGAACACTGAAGCTTTCTTT
TRBD1 | - | TRBJ2-5 | TRBV4-2 | CASSHPTGTAQETQYF | TGTGCCAGCAGCCATCCGACGGGGACAGCTCAAGAGACCCAGTACTTC
- | - | TRBJ2-1 | TRBV7-8 | CASSRGGFSYNEQFF | TGTGCCAGCAGCCGAGGCGGCTTTTCCTACAATGAGCAGTTCTTC
- | - | TRBJ1-5 | TRBV30 | CAWSSGGGNQPQHF | TGTGCCTGGAGTTCTGGCGGGGGCAATCAGCCCCAGCATTTT
TRBD1 | - | TRBJ2-3 | TRBV29-1 | CSVAGTGGGGGTDTQYF | TGCAGCGTTGCCGGGACAGGGGGAGGTGGTGGCACAGATACGCAGTATTTT
- | few | TRBJ1-1 | TRBV4-3 | CASSQDVRGPRETEAFF | TGCGCCAGCAGCCAAGATGTCAGAGGGCCTAGAGAGACTGAAGCTTTCTTT
TRBD2 | - | TRBJ2-1 | TRBV28 | CASRQPGLANEQFF | TGTGCCAGCAGACAACCGGGACTAGCCAATGAGCAGTTCTTC
- | - | TRBJ2-2 | TRBV7-3 | CASGRGDTGELFF | TGTGCCAGTGGCAGGGGGGACACCGGGGAGCTGTTTTTT
TRBD2 | - | TRBJ2-5 | TRBV18 | CASSPRGGRAGETQYF | TGTGCCAGCTCACCGAGGGGCGGGAGGGCCGGAGAGACCCAGTACTTC
- | - | TRBJ2-7 | TRBV21-1 | CASLPPLKSGDEQYF | TGTGCCAGCCTCCCCCCTCTGAAGTCAGGCGACGAGCAGTACTTC
- | - | TRBJ1-5 | TRBV19 | CASRYKDRGNQPQHF | TGTGCCAGTAGATACAAGGACCGGGGAAATCAGCCCCAGCATTTT
- | - | TRBJ2-7 | TRBV11-3 | CASSLSGDSYEQYF | TGTGCCAGCAGCTTATCAGGGGATTCCTACGAGCAGTACTTC
TRBD2 | - | TRBJ2-1 | TRBV30 | CAWSVGLAGSYNEQFF | TGTGCCTGGAGTGTAGGACTAGCGGGCTCCTACAATGAGCAGTTCTTC
TRBD1 | - | TRBJ2-7 | TRBV19 | CASRDRYSYEQYF | TGTGCCAGCAGGGACAGATATTCCTACGAGCAGTACTTC
- | few | TRBJ2-2 | TRBV27 | CASSPRGDGAGELFF | TGTGCCAGCAGCCCCAGGGGGGACGGCGCCGGGGAGCTGTTTTTT
- | - | TRBJ1-4 | TRBV28 | CASSQRALNEKLFF | TGTGCCAGCAGCCAACGAGCCCTTAATGAAAAACTGTTTTTT
- | - | TRBJ1-2 | TRBV6-4 | CASSPTGINYGYTF | TGTGCCAGCAGCCCTACCGGGATTAACTATGGCTACACCTTC
- | - | TRBJ2-5 | TRBV3-1/TRBV3-2 | CASSQVTAKRTQYF | TGTGCCAGCAGCCAAGTCACAGCCAAGAGAACCCAGTACTTC
- | - | TRBJ1-1 | TRBV6-1 | CASSEAGGLRTEAFF | TGTGCCAGCAGTGAAGCGGGGGGGCTGAGGACTGAAGCTTTCTTT
- | - | TRBJ2-7 | TRBV29-1 | CSAETSYEQYF | TGCAGCGCAGAGACATCATACGAGCAGTACTTC
- | - | TRBJ1-3 | TRBV28 | CASTLGRGSPKSSGNTIYF | TGTGCCAGCACCCTAGGGAGGGGCAGCCCGAAAAGCTCTGGAAACACCATATATTTT
TRBD2 | few | TRBJ2-3 | TRBV5-1 | CASSLSAGVSTDTQYF | TGCGCCAGCAGCTTGTCTGCGGGGGTAAGCACAGATACGCAGTATTTT
TRBD2 | - | TRBJ2-1 | TRBV6-5 | CASRGEGVYEQFF | TGTGCCAGCAGGGGGGAGGGAGTCTATGAGCAGTTCTTC
TRBD1 | once | TRBJ1-1 | TRBV24-1 | CATGGQGLNTEAFF | TGTGCCACTGGGGGACAGGGCTTGAACACTGAAGCTTTCTTT
TRBD2 | - | TRBJ2-1 | TRBV7-9 | CASSPTGLSYNEQFF | TGTGCCAGCAGCCCAACGGGACTATCTTACAATGAGCAGTTCTTC
TRBD1 | - | TRBJ2-1 | TRBV27 | CASSWTGNEQFF | TGTGCCAGCAGTTGGACAGGGAATGAGCAGTTCTTC
TRBD1 | - | TRBJ2-7 | TRBV5-6 | CASSFVGPGQGIGVEYF | TGTGCCAGCAGCTTCGTGGGCCCCGGACAGGGGATAGGGGTAGAGTACTTC
TRBD1 | - | TRBJ2-7 | TRBV28 | CASSLLLRGTGRRSAYEQYF | TGTGCCAGCAGTTTATTGCTTAGGGGGACAGGGAGAAGGAGTGCCTACGAGCAGTACTTC